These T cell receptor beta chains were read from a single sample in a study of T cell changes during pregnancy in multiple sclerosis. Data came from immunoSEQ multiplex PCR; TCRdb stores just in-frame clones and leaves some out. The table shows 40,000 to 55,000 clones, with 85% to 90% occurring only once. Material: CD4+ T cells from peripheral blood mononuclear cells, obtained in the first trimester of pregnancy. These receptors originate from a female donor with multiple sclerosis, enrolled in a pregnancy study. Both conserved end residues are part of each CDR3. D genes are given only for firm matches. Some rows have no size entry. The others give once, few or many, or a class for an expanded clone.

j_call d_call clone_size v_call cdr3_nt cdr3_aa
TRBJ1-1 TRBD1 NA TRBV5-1 TGCGCCAGCAGGACTATGACAGGGGATCTTCCTGAAGCTTTCTTT CASRTMTGDLPEAFF
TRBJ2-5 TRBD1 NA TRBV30 TGTGCCTGGAGTGTACACAGGGGGCTGCAAGAGACCCAGTACTTC CAWSVHRGLQETQYF
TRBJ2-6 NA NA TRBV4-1 TGCGCCAGCAGCCAAGACGTTTTCGCCGGGGGGCGAGGATCTGGGGCCAACGTCCTGACTTTC CASSQDVFAGGRGSGANVLTF
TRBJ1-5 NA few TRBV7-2 TGTGCCAGCAGCCTGGGACACCTTAGCAATCAGCCCCAGCATTTT CASSLGHLSNQPQHF
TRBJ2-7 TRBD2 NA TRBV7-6 TGTGCCAGCAGCTTAGGGGTTAGCGGGAGCTCCTACGAGCAGTACTTC CASSLGVSGSSYEQYF
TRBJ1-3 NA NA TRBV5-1 TGCGCCAGCAGCTTATCGGTTTCTGGAAACACCATATATTTT CASSLSVSGNTIYF
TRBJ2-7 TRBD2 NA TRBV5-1 TGCGCCAGCAGCTTCCGGACAGGGGGACTAGCGGGAGTGGGTGAGCAGTACTTC CASSFRTGGLAGVGEQYF
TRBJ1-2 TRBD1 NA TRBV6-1 TGTGCCACTGGACAGGGGGCTTCTGGTGGCTACACCTTC CATGQGASGGYTF
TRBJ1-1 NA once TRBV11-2 TGTGCCAGCAGCGCCCGTGAGGGTCTGTTCACTGAAGCTTTCTTT CASSAREGLFTEAFF
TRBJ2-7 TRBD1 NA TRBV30 TGTGCCTGGAGGGAAAGGACAGGGACATCCTACGAGCAGTACTTC CAWRERTGTSYEQYF
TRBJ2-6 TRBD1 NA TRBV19 TGTGCCAGTAGTATGGACAGGGCGGGGGCCAACGTCCTGACTTTC CASSMDRAGANVLTF
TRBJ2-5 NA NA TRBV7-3 TGTGCCAGCAGCTTATTCGGGAGTGGGGAGACCCAGTACTTC CASSLFGSGETQYF
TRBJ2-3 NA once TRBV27 TGTGCCAGCAGCCATAGGGGTGGGGGCACAGATACGCAGTATTTT CASSHRGGGTDTQYF
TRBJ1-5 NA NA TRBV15 TGTGCCACCAGCAGAGGGGACATTAATCAGCCCCAGCATTTT CATSRGDINQPQHF
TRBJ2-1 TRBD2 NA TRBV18 TGTGCCAGCTCACCACCCGCGGGAGGGAAACACAATGAGCAGTTCTTC CASSPPAGGKHNEQFF
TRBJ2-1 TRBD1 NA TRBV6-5 TGTGCCAGCAGTTCGCCGAAGGGGACAGGGGGCTATGAGCAGTTCTTC CASSSPKGTGGYEQFF
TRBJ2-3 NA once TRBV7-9 TGTGCCAGCTCGAAATACAGGGGCACAGATACGCAGTATTTT CASSKYRGTDTQYF
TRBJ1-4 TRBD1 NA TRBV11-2 TGTGCCAGCAGCTTAACTAGAACAGGGGTTGGGGAAAAACTGTTTTTT CASSLTRTGVGEKLFF
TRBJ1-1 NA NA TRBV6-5 TGTGCCAGCACATCCGGGTCCACTGAAGCTTTCTTT CASTSGSTEAFF
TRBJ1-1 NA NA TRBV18 TGTGCCAGCTCACCAAACGGGGGGGGGACTGAAGCTTTCTTT CASSPNGGGTEAFF
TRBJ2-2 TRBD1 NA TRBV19 TGTGCCAGTACTTGGACAGGGAGCACCGGGGAGCTGTTTTTT CASTWTGSTGELFF
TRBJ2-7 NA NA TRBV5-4 TGTGCCAGCAGCCAGAGGACTTCGAGCTACGAGCAGTACTTC CASSQRTSSYEQYF
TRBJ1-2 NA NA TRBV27 TGTGCCAGCAGTTTACGCCAGGGGCTTAACTATGGCTACACCTTC CASSLRQGLNYGYTF
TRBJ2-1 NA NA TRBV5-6 TGTGCCAGCAGCCGAGCGAGGGAGCAGTTCTTC CASSRAREQFF
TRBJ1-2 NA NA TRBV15 TGTGCCACCAGCAGAGATGGGGCGGGGGCGGGTAACTATGGCTACACCTTC CATSRDGAGAGNYGYTF
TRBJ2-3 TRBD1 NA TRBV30 TGTGCCTGGAGTGTACAGGGGACAGATACGCAGTATTTT CAWSVQGTDTQYF
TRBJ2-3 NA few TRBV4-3 TGCGCCAGCAGCCAAGAATACGGGAGTGTAACAGATACGCAGTATTTT CASSQEYGSVTDTQYF
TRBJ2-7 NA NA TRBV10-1 TGCGCCAGCAGCGGCCCCGGGATGAGCTCCTACGAGCAGTACTTC CASSGPGMSSYEQYF
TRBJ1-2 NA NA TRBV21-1 TGTGCCAGCAGCAAACATGAGGATTCGGATGGCTACACCTTC CASSKHEDSDGYTF
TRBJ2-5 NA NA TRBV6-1 TGTGCCAGCAGTGCGGGGAGGCAGGGGGTTGCCCAAGAGACCCAGTACTTC CASSAGRQGVAQETQYF
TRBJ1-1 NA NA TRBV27 TGTGCCAGCAGTATGACTCCGCGTCGCACTGAAGCTTTCTTT CASSMTPRRTEAFF
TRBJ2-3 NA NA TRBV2 TGTGCCAGCAGTGTTTTAACAGGCCTAACCAACACAGATACGCAGTATTTT CASSVLTGLTNTDTQYF
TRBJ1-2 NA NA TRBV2 TGCGCCAGCAGCCTGCGGGGTGAAGATGGCTACACCTTC CASSLRGEDGYTF
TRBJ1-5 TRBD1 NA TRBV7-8 TGTGCCAGCAGCTCCGGGACAGGGTTTTTTAGCAATCAGCCCCAGCATTTT CASSSGTGFFSNQPQHF
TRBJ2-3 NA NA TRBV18 TGTGCCAGCTCATCTGGACTGGGCACAGATACGCAGTATTTT CASSSGLGTDTQYF
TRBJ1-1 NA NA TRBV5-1 TGCGCCAGCAGGGAGAACTGGGGGGGGAACACTGAAGCTTTCTTT CASRENWGGNTEAFF
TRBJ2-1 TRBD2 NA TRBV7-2 TGTGCCAGCAGTTGGACTAGCGGAGGGCGCAATGAGCAGTTCTTC CASSWTSGGRNEQFF
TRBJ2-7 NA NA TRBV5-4 TGTGCCAGCAGCTTGGAAGGTTTAGCACGGGAGCAGTACTTC CASSLEGLAREQYF
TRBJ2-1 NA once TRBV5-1 TGCGCCAGCAGATTTACAGAATTTTATACCTACAATGAGCAGTTCTTC CASRFTEFYTYNEQFF
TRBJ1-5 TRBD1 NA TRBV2 TGTGCCAGCACTTCATTCCTTGGGACAGGAAGCAATCAGCCCCAGCATTTT CASTSFLGTGSNQPQHF
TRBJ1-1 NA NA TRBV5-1 TGCGCCAGCAGCGCCACAAGGGCGAGAAGGGGCACTGAAGCTTTCTTT CASSATRARRGTEAFF
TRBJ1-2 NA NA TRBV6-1 TGTGCCAGCAGTGAACCCGGCGGGGCTAACTATGGCTACACCTTC CASSEPGGANYGYTF
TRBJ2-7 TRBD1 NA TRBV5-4 TGTGCCAGCAGCTTGGAAAGGGGGACAGGTTCCTACGAGCAGTACTTC CASSLERGTGSYEQYF
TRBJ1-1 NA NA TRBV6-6 TGTGCCAGCAGTTCCACGGGTTACACTGAAGCTTTCTTT CASSSTGYTEAFF
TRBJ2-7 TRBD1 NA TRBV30 TGTGCCTGGAGTCCATCGACAGGGATGCTGACCTACGAGCAGTACTTC CAWSPSTGMLTYEQYF
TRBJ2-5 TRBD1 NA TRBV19 TGTGCCAGTAGTATCAGGGGGGAGACCCAGTACTTC CASSIRGETQYF
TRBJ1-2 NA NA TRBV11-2 TGTGCCAGCAGCCTTGGGGCCCGAGGCTACACCTTC CASSLGARGYTF
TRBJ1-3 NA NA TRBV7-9 TGTGCCAGCAGCCTATTCAATCCCGCTGGAAACACCATATATTTT CASSLFNPAGNTIYF
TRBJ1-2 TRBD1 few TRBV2 TGTGCCAGCAGGGACAGGGGAGAACTGTATGGCTACACCTTC CASRDRGELYGYTF
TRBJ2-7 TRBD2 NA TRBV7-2 TGTGCCAGCAGCTTGTGGACTAGGTACGAGCAGTACTTC CASSLWTRYEQYF